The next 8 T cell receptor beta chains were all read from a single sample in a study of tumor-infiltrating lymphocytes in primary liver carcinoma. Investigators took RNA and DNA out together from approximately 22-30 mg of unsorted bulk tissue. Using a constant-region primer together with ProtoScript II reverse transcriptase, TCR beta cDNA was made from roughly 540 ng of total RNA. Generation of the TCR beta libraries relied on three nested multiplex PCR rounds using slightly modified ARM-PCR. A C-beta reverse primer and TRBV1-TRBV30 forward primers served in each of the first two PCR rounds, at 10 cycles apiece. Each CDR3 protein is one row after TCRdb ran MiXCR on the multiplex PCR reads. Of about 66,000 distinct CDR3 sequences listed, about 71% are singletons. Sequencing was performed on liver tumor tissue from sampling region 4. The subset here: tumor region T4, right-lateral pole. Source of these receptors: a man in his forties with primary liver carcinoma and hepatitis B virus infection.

This chain's CDR3 is CACNLSGNTDTQYF. CDR3 DNA: TGTGCCTGCAATTTGTCCGGTAACACAGATACGCAGTATTTT. The J gene is TRBJ2-3, the V gene TRBV5-6; D gene uncertain. V gave up 10 bases and J gave up 2 bases, with 17 bases separating them. There are 14 residues in the CDR3. Germline V gene lookup returns CDR1 SGHDT and CDR2 YYEEEE.

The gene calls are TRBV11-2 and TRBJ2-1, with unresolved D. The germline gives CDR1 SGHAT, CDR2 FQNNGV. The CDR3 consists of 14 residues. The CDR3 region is CDGSFDKAYNEQFF. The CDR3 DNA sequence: TGTGACGGCAGCTTTGATAAAGCCTACAATGAGCAGTTCTTC.

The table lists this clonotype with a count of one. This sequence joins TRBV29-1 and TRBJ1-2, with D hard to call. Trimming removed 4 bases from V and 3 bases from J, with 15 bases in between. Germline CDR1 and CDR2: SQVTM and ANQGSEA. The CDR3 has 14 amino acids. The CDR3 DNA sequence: TGCAGCGTTGTACGAGGACGGGGTGACTATGGCTACACCTTC. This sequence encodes CSVVRGRGDYGYTF.

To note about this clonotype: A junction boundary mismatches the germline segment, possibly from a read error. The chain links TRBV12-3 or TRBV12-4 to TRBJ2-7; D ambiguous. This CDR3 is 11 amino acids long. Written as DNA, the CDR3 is TGCGCCAGCTGTTTAGAACACGAGCAGTACTTC. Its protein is CASCLEHEQYF.

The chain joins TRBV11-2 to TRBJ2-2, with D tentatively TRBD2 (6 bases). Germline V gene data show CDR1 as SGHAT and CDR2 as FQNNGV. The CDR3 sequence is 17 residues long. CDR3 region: CTNSLALGGTNTGELFF. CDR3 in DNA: TGTACCAACAGTTTAGCATTAGGAGGGACGAACACCGGGGAGCTGTTTTTT.

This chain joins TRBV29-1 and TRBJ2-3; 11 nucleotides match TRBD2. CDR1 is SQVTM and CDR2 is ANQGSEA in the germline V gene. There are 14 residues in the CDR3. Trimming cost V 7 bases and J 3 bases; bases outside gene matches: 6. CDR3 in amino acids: CSGLSGRATDTQYF. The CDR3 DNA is TGCAGCGGCCTTAGCGGGAGGGCTACAGATACGCAGTATTTT.

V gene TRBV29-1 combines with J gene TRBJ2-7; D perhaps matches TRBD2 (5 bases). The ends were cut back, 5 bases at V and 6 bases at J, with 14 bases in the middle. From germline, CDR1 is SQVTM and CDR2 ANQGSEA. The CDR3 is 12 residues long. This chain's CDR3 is CSVKAEGIEQYF. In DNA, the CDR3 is TGCAGCGTTAAGGCTGAGGGCATCGAGCAGTACTTC.

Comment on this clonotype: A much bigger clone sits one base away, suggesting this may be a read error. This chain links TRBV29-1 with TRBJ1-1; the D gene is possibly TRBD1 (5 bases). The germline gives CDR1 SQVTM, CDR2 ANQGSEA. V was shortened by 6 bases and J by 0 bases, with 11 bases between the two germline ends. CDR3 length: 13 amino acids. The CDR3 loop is CSVGDSLNTEAFF. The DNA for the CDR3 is TGCAGCGTGGGAGACAGCCTGAACACTGAAGCTTTCTTT.